This TCR beta chain stems from a study of beta chain features in type 1 diabetes. A heparinised blood draw that averaged approximately 120 mL was obtained once from each donor. Populations obtained by sorting all exceeded 95% purity. Expressed TCRB transcripts were sequenced because the isolated RNA had all been reverse transcribed beforehand. Profiling relied on immunoSEQ multiplex PCR, and the TCRdb table lists in-frame clones only, not all of them. The repertoire holds some 370,000 clones, with 8% to 10% as singletons. Trimming took off 0 bases at V and 0 bases at J, with 9 bases between the two ends. The CDR3 has 16 residues. CDR1 is SGHRS, CDR2 YFSETQ, per germline. Worth noting for this clone: The antigen is not known.

Study conclusions and caveats: There was a moderate but significant shortening of TCRB CDR3s in all four CD4+ subsets of Type 1 diabetes patients.

Sequenced input: central memory CD4+ T cells from blood. This TCR was sampled from a man younger than 40 with type 1 diabetes. This rearrangement joins TRBV5-1 to TRBJ2-2, with a weak D call TRBD2 (6 bases). CDR3 amino acids: CASSLVRGTNTGELFF. The CDR3 DNA follows: TGCGCCAGCAGCTTGGTGCGGGGAACGAACACCGGGGAGCTGTTTTTT.